Presented here are 19 T cell receptor beta chains from one specimen sequenced in a study of CD8 T cells in ankylosing spondylitis (dated by TCRdb to the late 2010s). Library preparation employed 5' RACE. TCRdb lists the instrument as Illumina HiSeq 2500. Clones were called with MiXCR by TCRdb after fastp trimmed the public reads at Q25, and only in-frame beta chains were retained. Each CDR3 protein gets just one entry, which takes the most common genes and DNA from the rows behind it. The sample table contains 200,000 to 250,000 distinct CDR3 sequences; only one count was recorded for approximately 20% of them. The ten largest clones capture approximately 42% of the sample. On the study overall, not on this receptor specifically: A TCR beta motif made up of several highly homologous amino acid variants appeared to be characteristic of blood from ankylosing spondylitis patients.

Antigens for these TCRs are unknown. The material sequenced was blood, either unsorted or a sorted T cell fraction (not recorded which). The receptors stem from a male donor with ankylosing spondylitis.

This clonotype was recorded a few times. This rearrangement joins TRBV9 to TRBJ2-3; possibly TRBD2 for D (5 bases). The V gene lost 2 bases and the J gene lost 2 bases, with 9 bases spanning the gap. Germline values: CDR1 SGDLS, CDR2 YYNGEE. The CDR3 has 14 residues. DNA of the CDR3: TGTGCCAGCAGCGTTAGGAGGAACACAGATACGCAGTATTTT. Translation gives CASSVRRNTDTQYF.

In DNA form, the CDR3 reads TGCGCCAGCAGCCAAGGACAGGGGCTAACCTACGAGCAGTACTTC. It codes for CASSQGQGLTYEQYF. The chain is built from TRBV4-1 and TRBJ2-7; 8 nucleotides align to TRBD1. The germline gives CDR1 MGHRA, CDR2 YSYEKL. With V trimmed by 1 base and J by 2 bases, 4 bases remained unmatched. The CDR3 covers 15 residues.

This clonotype was recorded a few times. V gene TRBV6-5 combines with J gene TRBJ2-2; 10 bases are a match to TRBD2. The V gene end was trimmed by 4 bases and the J gene end by 4 bases; junction bases not matched to a gene: 12. This CDR3 spans 18 amino acids. The germline V gene has CDR1 MNHEY and CDR2 SVGAGI. CDR3 DNA sequence: TGTGCCAGCAGTTCCCGGACTAGCGGATCTGTCCCCACCGGGGAGCTGTTTTTT. It specifies CASSSRTSGSVPTGELFF.

This clonotype was observed a few times. The V and J genes are TRBV12-3 or TRBV12-4 and TRBJ2-3; D may correspond to TRBD1 or TRBD2 (5 bases each). The CDR3 has 15 amino acids. V was cut by 3 bases and J by 3 bases, with 13 bases left in between. The CDR3 region has the DNA TGTGCCAGCAGTTTGGGGGACGGAACAACAGATACGCAGTATTTT. Translating gives CASSLGDGTTDTQYF.

This chain joins TRBV6-5 and TRBJ2-7, with a tentative D call TRBD2 (6 bases). The CDR3 has 14 residues. Per germline, CDR1 MNHEY and CDR2 SVGAGI. The V gene lost 2 bases and the J gene lost 4 bases, with 12 bases spanning the gap. The CDR3 reads CASSYGTLIYEQYF. CDR3 nucleotides: TGTGCCAGCAGTTACGGGACTCTAATTTACGAGCAGTACTTC.

The chain combines TRBV19 with TRBJ1-2; 10 bases match TRBD1. The J segment lost 4 bases and the V segment lost 5 bases, leaving 13 bases of the junction unmatched. Per the germline V gene, CDR1 is LNHDA and CDR2 is SQIVND (reference sequence). The CDR3 totals 17 residues. The CDR3 DNA is TGTGCCAGTAGTGGACGGGCCGGGACAGGGGAAAGCTATGGCTACACCTTC. Its translation is CASSGRAGTGESYGYTF.

The chain recombines TRBV27 with TRBJ2-7; no clear D. The CDR3 covers 15 residues. Trimming shortened V by 1 base and J by 5 bases, and 15 bases separated the two germline ends. Germline-derived CDR1 and CDR2 are MNHEY and SMNVEV (reference sequence). The DNA of the CDR3 is TGTGCCAGCAGTTTATGGGTGTCGAGCCCCCACGAGCAGTACTTC. Amino acids: CASSLWVSSPHEQYF.

The chain uses TRBV20-1 and TRBJ2-1; D not resolved. The CDR3 loop spans 12 amino acids. V gave up 5 bases and J gave up 7 bases, with 12 bases separating them. The germline gives CDR1 DFQATT, CDR2 SNEGSKA (reference sequence). CDR3 nucleotide sequence: TGCAGTGCTGACCCTGTGGGAAATGAGCAGTTCTTC. Translated, it gives CSADPVGNEQFF.

The chain has TRBV7-9 and TRBJ2-7, with D maybe TRBD2 (6 bases). This CDR3 spans 16 amino acids. Germline-derived CDR1 and CDR2 are SEHNR and FQNEAQ (reference sequence). Trimming cost V 5 bases and J 0 bases, with 17 bases left between them. The CDR3 DNA follows: TGTGCCAGCAGCGACTGGAGGGGCGGCCTCTCCTACGAGCAGTACTTC. Translating it yields CASSDWRGGLSYEQYF.

This rearrangement joins TRBV24-1 to TRBJ2-3, with D unclear. The V gene's germline CDR1 is KGHDR and CDR2 SFDVKD. V was trimmed by 2 bases and J by 6 bases, leaving 11 bases between them. The CDR3 sequence is 14 residues long. Written as DNA, the CDR3 is TGTGCCACCAGTGATTACCAGGCAGGTGATACGCAGTATTTT. Residues: CATSDYQAGDTQYF.

This clonotype was counted only a few times. The V call is TRBV29-1, the J call TRBJ2-7, with a possible D match to TRBD1 (6 bases). The CDR3 contains 13 residues. V was shortened by 1 base and J by 2 bases, with 9 bases between the two germline ends. CDR1 and CDR2 (germline): SQVTM, ANQGSEA. The CDR3, as DNA: TGCAGCGTTGAAGTTACAGGGCCCTACGAGCAGTACTTC. Amino acids: CSVEVTGPYEQYF.

This clonotype was observed once. This rearrangement joins TRBV11-2 to TRBJ2-5; D possibly uses TRBD1 or TRBD2 (6 bases each). Germline CDR1 is SGHAT and CDR2 is FQNNGV. With 8 bases removed from V and 5 bases from J, the gap between germline ends came to 15 bases. The CDR3 runs to 13 residues. The chain's CDR3 is CASAWGAHETQYF. DNA of the CDR3: TGTGCCAGCGCCTGGGGGGCTCATGAGACCCAGTACTTC.

The gene calls are TRBV7-6 and TRBJ2-1; no definite D call. The CDR3 spans 15 residues. V was shortened by 0 bases and J by 6 bases, with 12 bases between the two germline ends. CDR1 is SGHVS, CDR2 FNYEAQ, per germline. CDR3 loop: CASSLAGDYSNEQFF. The CDR3 coding sequence is TGTGCCAGCAGCTTAGCTGGAGATTACTCCAATGAGCAGTTCTTC. The whole variable domain, remainder taken from reference TRBV7-6 and TRBJ2-1, is GAGVSQSPRYKVTKRGQDVALRCDPISGHVSLYWYRQALGQGPEFLTYFNYEAQQDKSGLPNDRFSAERPEGSISTLTIQRTEQRDSAMYRCASSLAGDYSNEQFFGPGTRLTVL.

This clonotype showed up just a few times. V is TRBV6-2 or TRBV6-3 and J is TRBJ2-1, with 12 bases matching TRBD2. The CDR3 runs 15 residues. The germline V gene encodes CDR1 MNHEY and CDR2 SVGEGT. V gave up 6 bases and J gave up 5 bases; unmatched junction bases: 5. Here the CDR3 DNA reads TGTGCCAGCAGCATCGGACTAGCGGGAAACAATGAGCAGTTCTTC. Translated, it gives CASSIGLAGNNEQFF.

V gene TRBV7-2 combines with J gene TRBJ2-5, with a possible D match to TRBD2 (5 bases). The CDR3 is made up of 14 amino acids. Trimming took off 1 base at V and 5 bases at J, with 11 bases between the two ends. Germline V lookup: CDR1 SGHTA, CDR2 FQGNSA. The chain's CDR3 is CASSLGEGWETQYF. As DNA, the CDR3 is TGTGCCAGCAGCTTAGGCGAGGGATGGGAGACCCAGTACTTC.

The rearrangement uses TRBV4-1 and TRBJ2-3, with TRBD2 matching 7 bases. The CDR3 extends over 18 amino acids. From germline, CDR1 is MGHRA and CDR2 YSYEKL. V trimming: 1 base; J trimming: 0 bases; junction bases outside the gene matches: 10. CDR3 residues: CASSQGEGLAISTDTQYF. The CDR3 DNA is TGCGCCAGCAGCCAAGGGGAGGGGCTAGCGATTAGCACAGATACGCAGTATTTT.

The chain links TRBV7-3 to TRBJ2-2; a weak D match, TRBD2 (5 bases). The CDR3 has 16 residues. Germline-derived CDR1 and CDR2 are SGHTA and FQGTGA. V was pared by 3 bases and J by 8 bases, with 19 bases between. In DNA form, the CDR3 reads TGTGCCAGCAGCTTCATGAATAGCGAAAGCACGGGGGAGCTGTTTTTT. Its protein product is CASSFMNSESTGELFF.

In this sample, this clonotype turned up a few times. The chain employs TRBV20-1 and TRBJ2-1; 8 nucleotides agree with TRBD2. Germline V CDR1 and CDR2: DFQATT, SNEGSKA (reference sequence). Germline trimming cut 1 base from V and 6 bases from J; bases unmatched to any gene: 11. This CDR3 spans 16 amino acids. The CDR3 sequence: CSARGGGGRIGNEQFF. In DNA, the CDR3 is TGCAGTGCTAGAGGGGGAGGCGGGAGGATTGGCAATGAGCAGTTCTTC.

The rearrangement links TRBV18 to TRBJ2-1; D is ambiguous. The germline V and J ends were trimmed by 2 bases and 0 bases, with 11 bases remaining between them. Germline assignment: CDR1 KGHSH and CDR2 LQKENI. The CDR3 sequence is 16 residues long. CDR3 in DNA: TGTGCCAGCTCACCAGCGGTTACTATCTCCTACAATGAGCAGTTCTTC. Encoded protein: CASSPAVTISYNEQFF.